This T cell receptor (beta chain) was sequenced for a study of cytomegalovirus exposure and HLA in healthy donors. After removal of 5 bases from V and 0 bases from J, the junction contained 4 bases not matched to a gene. The germline V gene has CDR1 LNHDA and CDR2 SQIVND (reference sequence). The CDR3 spans 15 residues. Profiling relied on immunoSEQ multiplex PCR, and the TCRdb table lists in-frame clones only, not all of them. The data show tens of thousands of clones, just over 90% seen once. The origin of this receptor is a woman under 30 in good health and CMV-seronegative. The sequenced sample consisted of PBMCs. The chain uses TRBV19 and TRBJ2-1; 7 nucleotides align to TRBD2. In DNA, the CDR3 is TGTGCCAGTAGTGGGAGGGGATACTCCTACAATGAGCAGTTCTTC. Its protein is CASSGRGYSYNEQFF.